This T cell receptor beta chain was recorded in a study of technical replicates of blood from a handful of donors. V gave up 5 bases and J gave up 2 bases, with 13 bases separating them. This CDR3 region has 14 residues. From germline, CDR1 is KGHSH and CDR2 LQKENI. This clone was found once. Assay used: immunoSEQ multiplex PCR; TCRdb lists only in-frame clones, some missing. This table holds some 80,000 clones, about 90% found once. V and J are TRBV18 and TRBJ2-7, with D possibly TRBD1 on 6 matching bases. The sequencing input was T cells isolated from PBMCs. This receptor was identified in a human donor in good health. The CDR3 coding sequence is TGTGCCAGCTCAGCGGACAGCGAAGCCTACGAGCAGTACTTC. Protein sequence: CASSADSEAYEQYF.